Below are 9 T cell receptor beta chains sequenced from a single sample in a study of blood T cells in healthy people across ages. Sample-barcoded 5' priming and a J-beta primer mix drove a second PCR of roughly 7 to 11 cycles. TCRdb processed the 5' RACE reads anew with MiXCR; each CDR3 protein has one entry. The profile covers just under 550,000 distinct CDR3 sequences, with more than 20% appearing a single time and just under 9% taken by the ten largest. This sample also appeared in a second study, on T cells of mothers and their children.

Sequencing was performed on blood. All receptors derive from a boy younger than 18 in good health.

In its sample, this clonotype was seen a few times. This rearrangement joins TRBV5-5 to TRBJ1-1, with D possibly matching TRBD1 (6 bases). The V gene's germline CDR1 is SGHKS and CDR2 YYEKEE (reference sequence). CDR3 length equals 13 residues. V was shortened by 3 bases and J by 7 bases, with 13 bases between the two germline ends. CDR3 residues: CASSSGGGLEAFF. The CDR3 DNA follows: TGTGCCAGCAGCTCGGGAGGGGGGCTTGAAGCTTTCTTT.

V gene TRBV18 combines with J gene TRBJ1-4; 8 nucleotides line up with TRBD1. The CDR3 contains 17 residues. CDR1 and CDR2 (germline): KGHSH, LQKENI. The ends lost 2 bases at V and 3 bases at J; junction bases unmatched: 8. The CDR3 DNA follows: TGTGCCAGCTCACCAATCTATCGGGGACAGGCTAATGAAAAACTGTTTTTT. Protein: CASSPIYRGQANEKLFF.

This clonotype was picked up a small number of times. The rearrangement joins TRBV29-1 to TRBJ2-7, with a possible D match to TRBD1 (5 bases). With 1 base removed from V and 7 bases from J, the gap between germline ends came to 14 bases. This CDR3 is built from 13 residues. Per the germline V gene, CDR1 is SQVTM and CDR2 is ANQGSEA. The DNA of the CDR3 is TGCAGCGTTGAAGCCGCAGGGCTGTCTGAGCAGTACTTC. This sequence encodes CSVEAAGLSEQYF.

This clonotype was seen just once. The chain uses TRBV5-1 and TRBJ2-1; D tentatively fits TRBD1 or TRBD2 (6 bases each). The J call is uncertain, as TRBJ2-7 better fits the DNA end. The germline gives CDR1 SGHRS, CDR2 YFSETQ. This CDR3 region has 15 residues. CDR3 residues: CASSLAGGPWNEQYF. The CDR3 bases are TGCGCCAGCAGTCTGGCCGGGGGCCCGTGGAACGAGCAGTACTTC.

This clonotype was detected many times. The chain carries TRBV27 and TRBJ2-4; D gene uncertain. The CDR3 length is 14 residues. CDR1 MNHEY and CDR2 SMNVEV come from the germline V gene (reference sequence). The ends were cut back, 6 bases at V and 5 bases at J, with 14 bases in the middle. CDR3 nucleotides: TGTGCCAGCAGCGTGGGTGGACCCCAAAACATTCAGTACTTC. This sequence encodes CASSVGGPQNIQYF.

The chain couples TRBV24-1 to TRBJ2-7; 11 nucleotides align to TRBD2. The junction had 9 bases not matched to a gene; V was cut back by 4 bases and J by 5 bases. The CDR3 runs 16 residues. Per the germline V gene, CDR1 is KGHDR and CDR2 is SFDVKD. The CDR3 DNA follows: TGTGCCACCAGTGACCGTGGGACTAGCGGAGAAAACGAGCAGTACTTC. Protein sequence: CATSDRGTSGENEQYF.

CDR3 in amino acids: CASSFWLAGGAYNEQFF. Written as DNA, the CDR3 is TGTGCCAGCAGTTTCTGGTTAGCGGGAGGGGCCTACAATGAGCAGTTCTTC. J is TRBJ2-1 and V is TRBV12-3 or TRBV12-4, with TRBD2 identical over 11 bases. The CDR3 is 17 residues long. Trimming took 3 bases from V and 2 from J; bases not matched to a gene: 6.

With regard to this clonotype: No conserved phenylalanine or tryptophan ends this CDR3, so it is likely a read error. CDR3 residues: CASSVTGDEQYS. The CDR3 coding sequence is TGTGCCAGCAGCGTGACAGGAGACGAGCAGTACTCC. V usage is TRBV12-3 or TRBV12-4 and J usage is TRBJ2-7; tentative D call: TRBD1 (6 bases). The V and J ends lost 6 bases and 5 bases respectively, with 11 bases between them. This CDR3 has 12 amino acids.

CDR3 loop: CASSILAGAAGANVLTF. CDR3 DNA: TGTGCCAGCAGTATCCTAGCGGGAGCGGCTGGGGCCAACGTCCTGACTTTC. The chain links TRBV28 to TRBJ2-6; the match to TRBD2 covers 10 bases. Unmatched junction bases numbered 6, after V lost 5 bases and J lost 2 bases. The germline V gene has CDR1 MDHEN and CDR2 SYDVKM. The CDR3 contains 17 residues.